This entry is about one T cell receptor beta chain. The sample belongs to a study of CD8+ T cells in alopecia areata. Sequencing relied on a cDNA template that was reverse transcribed from extracted RNA. Generated by immunoSEQ multiplex PCR, the TCRdb table keeps only in-frame clones and is missing some. The data show tens of thousands of clones, approximately 28% seen once. As for treatment: oral pan-JAK inhibitor, 5-10 mg twice daily. Source: CD8+ T cells sorted from blood, taken at week 4, from a patient treated with tofacitinib. This sequence was found in a human donor with alopecia areata.

The CDR3 region has the DNA TGCGCCAGCCGGCGCTCGATGAACACTGAAGCTTTCTTT. Protein sequence: CASRRSMNTEAFF. The chain joins TRBV5-1 to TRBJ1-1; D gene uncertain. V was clipped by 7 bases and J by 0 bases, with 10 bases between them. Germline assignment: CDR1 SGHRS and CDR2 YFSETQ. The CDR3 is made up of 13 amino acids.